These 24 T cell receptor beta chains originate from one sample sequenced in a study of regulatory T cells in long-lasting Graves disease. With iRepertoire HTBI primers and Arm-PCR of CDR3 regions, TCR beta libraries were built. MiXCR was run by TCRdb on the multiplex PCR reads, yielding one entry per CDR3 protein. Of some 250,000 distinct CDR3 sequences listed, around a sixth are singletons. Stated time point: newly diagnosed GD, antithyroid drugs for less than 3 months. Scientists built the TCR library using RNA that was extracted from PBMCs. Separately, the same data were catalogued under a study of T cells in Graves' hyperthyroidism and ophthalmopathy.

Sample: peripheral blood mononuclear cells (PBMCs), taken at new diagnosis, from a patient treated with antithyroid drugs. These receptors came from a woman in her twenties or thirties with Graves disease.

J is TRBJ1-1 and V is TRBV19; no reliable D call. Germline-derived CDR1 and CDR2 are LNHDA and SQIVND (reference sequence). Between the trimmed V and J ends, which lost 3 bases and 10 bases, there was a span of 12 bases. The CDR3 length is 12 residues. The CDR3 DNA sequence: TGTGCCAGTAGTATCGGGTTCCTCGGAGCTTTCTTT. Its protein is CASSIGFLGAFF.

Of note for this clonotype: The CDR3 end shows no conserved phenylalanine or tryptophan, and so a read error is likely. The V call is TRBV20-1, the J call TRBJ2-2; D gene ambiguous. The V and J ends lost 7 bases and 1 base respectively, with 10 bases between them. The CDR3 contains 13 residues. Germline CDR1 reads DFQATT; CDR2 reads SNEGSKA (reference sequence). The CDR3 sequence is CSVATLNTGELFL. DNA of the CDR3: TGCAGTGTTGCGACACTGAACACCGGGGAGCTGTTTCTT.

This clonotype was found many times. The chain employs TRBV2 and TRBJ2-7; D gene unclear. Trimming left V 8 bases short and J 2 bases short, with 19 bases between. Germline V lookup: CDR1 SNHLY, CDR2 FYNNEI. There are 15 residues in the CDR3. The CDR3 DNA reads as TGTGCCAGCTTAAATGACCTACAAACCCCCTACGAGCAGTACTTC. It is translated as CASLNDLQTPYEQYF.

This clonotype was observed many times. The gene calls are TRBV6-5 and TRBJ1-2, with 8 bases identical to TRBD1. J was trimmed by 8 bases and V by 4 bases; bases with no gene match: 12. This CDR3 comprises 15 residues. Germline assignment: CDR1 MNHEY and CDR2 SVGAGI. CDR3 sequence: CASSSTGQGLWGYTF. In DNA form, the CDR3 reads TGTGCCAGCAGTTCCACCGGACAGGGTTTATGGGGCTACACCTTC.

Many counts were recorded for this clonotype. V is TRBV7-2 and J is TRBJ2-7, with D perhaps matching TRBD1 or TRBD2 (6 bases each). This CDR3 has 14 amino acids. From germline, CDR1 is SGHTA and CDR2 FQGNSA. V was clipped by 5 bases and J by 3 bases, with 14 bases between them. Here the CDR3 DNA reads TGTGCCAGCAGCCAACAGGGAGGAGGCTACGAGCAGTACTTC. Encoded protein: CASSQQGGGYEQYF.

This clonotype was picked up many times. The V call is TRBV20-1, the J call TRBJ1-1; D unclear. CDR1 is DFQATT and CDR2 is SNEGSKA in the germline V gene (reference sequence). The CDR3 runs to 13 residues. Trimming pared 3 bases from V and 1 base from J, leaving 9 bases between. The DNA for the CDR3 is TGCAGTGCTAGGCTTTCTTGGAACACTGAAGCTTTCTTT. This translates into CSARLSWNTEAFF.

CDR3 in amino acids: CASSWDTNSYNEQFF. The CDR3 nucleotides read TGTGCCAGCAGCTGGGACACCAACTCCTACAATGAGCAGTTCTTC. V gene TRBV6-2 or TRBV6-3 combines with J gene TRBJ2-1; a possible D gene is TRBD1 (6 bases). CDR1 and CDR2 (germline): MNHEY, SVGEGT. The CDR3 is 15 residues long. Trimming removed 6 bases at V and 0 bases at J, with 12 bases between.

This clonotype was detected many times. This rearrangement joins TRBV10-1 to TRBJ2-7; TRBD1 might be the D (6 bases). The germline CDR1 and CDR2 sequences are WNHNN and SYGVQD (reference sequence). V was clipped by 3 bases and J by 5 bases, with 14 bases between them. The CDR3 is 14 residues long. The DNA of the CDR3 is TGCGCCAGCAGTGACGCCGGGACAATGGACGAGCAGTACTTC. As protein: CASSDAGTMDEQYF.

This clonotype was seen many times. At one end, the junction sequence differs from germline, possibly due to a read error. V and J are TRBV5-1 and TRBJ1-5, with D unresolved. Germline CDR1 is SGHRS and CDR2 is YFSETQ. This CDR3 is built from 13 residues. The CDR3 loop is CASSFGLNQPQHF. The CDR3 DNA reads TGTGCCAGCAGCTTTGGTCTCAATCAGCCCCAGCATTTT.

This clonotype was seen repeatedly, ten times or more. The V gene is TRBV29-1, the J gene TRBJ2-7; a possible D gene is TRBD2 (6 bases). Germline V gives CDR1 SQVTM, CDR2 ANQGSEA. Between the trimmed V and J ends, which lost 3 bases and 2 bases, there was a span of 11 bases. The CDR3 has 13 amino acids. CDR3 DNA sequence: TGCAGCGTTGATGGGACTGGGGCCTACGAGCAGTACTTC. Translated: CSVDGTGAYEQYF.

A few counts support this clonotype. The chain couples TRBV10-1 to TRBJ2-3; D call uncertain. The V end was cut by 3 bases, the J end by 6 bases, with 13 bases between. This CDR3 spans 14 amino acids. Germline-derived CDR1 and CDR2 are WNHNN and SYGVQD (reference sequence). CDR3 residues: CASSDGGADDTQYF. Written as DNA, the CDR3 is TGCGCCAGCAGTGACGGTGGAGCCGACGATACGCAGTATTTT.

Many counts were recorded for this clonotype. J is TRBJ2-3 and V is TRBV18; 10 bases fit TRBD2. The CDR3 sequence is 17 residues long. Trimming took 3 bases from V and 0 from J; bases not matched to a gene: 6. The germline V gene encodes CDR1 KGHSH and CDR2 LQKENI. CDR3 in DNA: TGTGCCAGCTCACCCGGACTAGCGGCCTCTAGCACAGATACGCAGTATTTT. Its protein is CASSPGLAASSTDTQYF.

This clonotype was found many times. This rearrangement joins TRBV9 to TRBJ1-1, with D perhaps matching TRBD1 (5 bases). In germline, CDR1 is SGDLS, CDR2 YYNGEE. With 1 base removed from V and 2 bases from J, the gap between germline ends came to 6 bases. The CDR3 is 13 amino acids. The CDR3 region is CASSVWGNTEAFF. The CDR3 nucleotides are TGTGCCAGCAGCGTATGGGGCAACACTGAAGCTTTCTTT.

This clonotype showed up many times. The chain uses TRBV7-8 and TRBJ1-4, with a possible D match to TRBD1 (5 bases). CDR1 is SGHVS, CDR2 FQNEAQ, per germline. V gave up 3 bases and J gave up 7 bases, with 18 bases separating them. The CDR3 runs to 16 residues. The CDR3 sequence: CASSFPKGDGREKLFF. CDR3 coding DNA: TGTGCCAGCAGCTTCCCAAAAGGGGATGGGCGTGAAAAACTGTTTTTT.

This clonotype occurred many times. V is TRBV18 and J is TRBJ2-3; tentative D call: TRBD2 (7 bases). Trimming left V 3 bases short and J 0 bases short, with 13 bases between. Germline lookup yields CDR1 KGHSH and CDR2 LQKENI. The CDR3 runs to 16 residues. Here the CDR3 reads CASSPRTAGSTDTQYF. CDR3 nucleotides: TGTGCCAGCTCACCCCGGACAGCGGGGAGCACAGATACGCAGTATTTT. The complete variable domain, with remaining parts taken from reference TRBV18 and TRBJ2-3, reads NAGVMQNPRHLVRRRGQEARLRCSPMKGHSHVYWYRQLPEEGLKFMVYLQKENIIDESGMPKERFSAEFPKEGPSILRIQQVVRGDSAAYFCASSPRTAGSTDTQYFGPGTRLTVL.

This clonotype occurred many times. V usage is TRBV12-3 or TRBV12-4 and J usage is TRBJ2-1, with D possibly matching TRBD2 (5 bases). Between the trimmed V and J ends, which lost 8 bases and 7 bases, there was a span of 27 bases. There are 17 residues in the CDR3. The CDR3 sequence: CASSLEGRRLFSNEQFF. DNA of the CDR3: TGTGCCAGCTCACTAGAGGGAAGGAGGTTGTTCTCAAATGAGCAGTTCTTC.

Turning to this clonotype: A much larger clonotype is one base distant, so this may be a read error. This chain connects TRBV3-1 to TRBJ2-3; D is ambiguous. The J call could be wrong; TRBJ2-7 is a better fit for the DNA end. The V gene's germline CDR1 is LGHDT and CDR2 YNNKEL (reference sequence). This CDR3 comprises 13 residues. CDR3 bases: TGTGCCGGCAGCCATCCACCGGTCTACGAGCAGTACTTC. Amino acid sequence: CAGSHPPVYEQYF.

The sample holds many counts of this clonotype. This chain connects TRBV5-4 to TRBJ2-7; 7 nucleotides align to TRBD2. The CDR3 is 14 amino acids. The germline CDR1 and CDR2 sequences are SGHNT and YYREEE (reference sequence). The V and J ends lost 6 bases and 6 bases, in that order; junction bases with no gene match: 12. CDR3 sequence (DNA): TGTGCCAGCACCATAGGACTAGAGAATGGCGAGCAGTACTTC. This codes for CASTIGLENGEQYF.

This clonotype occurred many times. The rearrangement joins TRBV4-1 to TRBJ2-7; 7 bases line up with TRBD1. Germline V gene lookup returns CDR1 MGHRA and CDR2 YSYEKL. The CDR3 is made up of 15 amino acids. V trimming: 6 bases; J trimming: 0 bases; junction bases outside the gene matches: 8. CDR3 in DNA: TGCGCCAGCAGGGGGTTGACAGGGAACTCCTACGAGCAGTACTTC. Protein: CASRGLTGNSYEQYF.

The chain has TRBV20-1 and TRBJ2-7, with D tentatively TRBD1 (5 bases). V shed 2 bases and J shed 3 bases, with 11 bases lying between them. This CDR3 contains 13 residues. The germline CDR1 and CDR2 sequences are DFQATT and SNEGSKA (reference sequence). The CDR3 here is CSARPEDSYEQYF. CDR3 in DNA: TGCAGTGCTAGACCGGAAGACAGCTACGAGCAGTACTTC.

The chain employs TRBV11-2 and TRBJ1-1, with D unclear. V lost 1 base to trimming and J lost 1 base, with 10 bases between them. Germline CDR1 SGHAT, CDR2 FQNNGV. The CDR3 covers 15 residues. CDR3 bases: TGTGCCAGCAGCTTAGCTTCGATAGGGAACACTGAAGCTTTCTTT. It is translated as CASSLASIGNTEAFF.

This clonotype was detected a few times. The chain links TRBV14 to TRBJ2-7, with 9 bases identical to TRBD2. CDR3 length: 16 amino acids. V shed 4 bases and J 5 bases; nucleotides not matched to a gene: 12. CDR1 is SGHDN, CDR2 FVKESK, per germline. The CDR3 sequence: CASSPLGAGGHHEQYF. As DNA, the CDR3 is TGTGCCAGCAGCCCCCTCGGGGCGGGGGGGCACCACGAGCAGTACTTC.

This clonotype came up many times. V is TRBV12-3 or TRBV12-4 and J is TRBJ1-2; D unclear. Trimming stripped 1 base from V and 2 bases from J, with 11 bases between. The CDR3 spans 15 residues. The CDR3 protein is CASSLGRPVNYGYTF. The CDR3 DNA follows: TGTGCCAGCAGTTTAGGTCGACCGGTAAACTATGGCTACACCTTC.

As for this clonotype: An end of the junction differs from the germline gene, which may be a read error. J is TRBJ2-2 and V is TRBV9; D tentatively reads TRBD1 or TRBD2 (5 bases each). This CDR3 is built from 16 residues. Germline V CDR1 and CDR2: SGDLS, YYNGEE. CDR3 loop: CASSYTQGANTEELFF. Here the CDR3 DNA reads TGTGCCAGCAGCTATACCCAGGGAGCGAACACCGAGGAGCTGTTTTTT.